This paragraph reports one T cell receptor (beta chain). Authors' processing steps: From reference gene primer amplification, estimates of nucleated cell counts were derived. Assay: immunoSEQ multiplex PCR; the TCRdb copy retains only in-frame clones and omits some. V and J calls and clone size follow that table, whereas D and trimming were derived from the DNA. The sample includes around 150,000 clones, around three quarters of them seen just once. These data originate in a study of blood T cell repertoires in COVID-19. Study background: The samples span acute and convalescent COVID-19 from the United States, Italy and Spain. Sample material is recorded as cDNA or gDNA derived from T cells, B-cell-depleted T cells, or PBMCs.

The sample was peripheral blood. This TCR was sampled from a man between 45 and 60 years old with active or convalescent COVID-19.

The CDR3 sequence: CATSRYRGLGTGELFF. CDR3 nucleotide sequence: TGTGCCACCAGCAGATACAGGGGGCTGGGCACCGGGGAGCTGTTTTTT. V is TRBV15 and J is TRBJ2-2; 9 positions match TRBD1. The CDR3 covers 16 residues. The V gene's germline CDR1 is LNHNV and CDR2 YYDKDF (reference sequence). After removal of 2 bases from V and 4 bases from J, the junction contained 5 bases not matched to a gene.